These 5 T cell receptor beta chains were all obtained from the same sample, sequenced in a study of CD8+ T cells in alopecia areata (dated by TCRdb to the late 2010s). Receptor amplification or capture employed the immunoSEQ multiplex PCR assay. For TCR sequencing, RNA was extracted from every sample and reverse transcribed into cDNA to serve as template. TCRdb retrieved this table from immuneACCESS and kept in-frame rearrangements only. Not all clones are present; in checked studies, unresolved V genes account for under half, and no reason is known for the remainder. A total of 250,000 to 350,000 clones appear in this sample, about 60% of them only once. In total, the top ten clones hold around 0.84% of the sample. The sample's treatment or condition label, decoded: oral pan-JAK inhibitor, 5-10 mg twice daily. The material sequenced was CD4+ T cells sorted from blood, taken between weeks 51 and 52, from a patient treated with tofacitinib. The receptors were sampled from a human donor with alopecia areata.

This chain connects TRBV15 to TRBJ2-2, with D unresolved. CDR3 length equals 14 residues. Per the germline V gene, CDR1 is LNHNV and CDR2 is YYDKDF (reference sequence). V was pared by 0 bases and J by 3 bases, with 5 bases between. The CDR3 sequence: CATSREQYTGELFF. CDR3 sequence (DNA): TGTGCCACCAGCAGAGAACAGTACACCGGGGAGCTGTTTTTT.

The V call is TRBV4-1, the J call TRBJ2-3; D remains unclear. CDR3 size: 14 residues. The V gene's germline CDR1 is MGHRA and CDR2 YSYEKL. With 4 bases removed from V and 6 bases from J, the gap between germline ends came to 14 bases. CDR3 loop: CASSPLGSADTQYF. For the CDR3, the DNA is TGCGCCAGCAGCCCTTTAGGATCAGCGGATACGCAGTATTTT.

This clone was recorded a few times. V usage is TRBV6-6 and J usage is TRBJ2-7, with D unclear. The CDR3 extends over 12 amino acids. V was clipped by 6 bases and J by 3 bases, with 9 bases between them. Per germline, CDR1 MNHNY and CDR2 SVGAGI (reference sequence). The CDR3: CASRPNNYEQYF. CDR3 in DNA: TGTGCCAGCAGACCAAACAACTACGAGCAGTACTTC.

This sequence joins TRBV29-1 and TRBJ2-3; D perhaps matches TRBD1 (6 bases). CDR3 length: 13 residues. Germline assignment: CDR1 SQVTM and CDR2 ANQGSEA. With 4 bases removed from V and 3 bases from J, the gap between germline ends came to 11 bases. The CDR3 bases are TGCAGCGTTGCCAAGGGGGAAACAGATACGCAGTATTTT. Translated: CSVAKGETDTQYF.

The gene calls are TRBV19 and TRBJ2-5; TRBD2 matches at 9 bases. V gave up 3 bases and J gave up 0 bases; unmatched junction bases: 5. The germline V gene has CDR1 LNHDA and CDR2 SQIVND (reference sequence). The CDR3 is made up of 16 amino acids. The CDR3 bases are TGTGCCAGTAGTATGGGACTAGCAATGTACCAAGAGACCCAGTACTTC. Translating gives CASSMGLAMYQETQYF.